The clone carrying this TCR beta chain was found many times. What it binds is unknown. Template material for amplifying TCR beta CDR3 regions consisted of RNA transcripts. Primed by the HTBI set, a first-round RT-PCR was run on the TCR CDR3. TCRdb processed the multiplex PCR reads anew with MiXCR; each CDR3 protein has one entry. The repertoire consists of around 520,000 distinct CDR3 sequences, with 14% occurring once and the leading ten covering 14%. The sample belongs to a study of T cells in Graves' hyperthyroidism and ophthalmopathy. Study-wide results and limits: Among clonotypes expanded in thyroid above 0.001, most were also found in blood. Ophthalmopathy got predicted by the model a median approximately 6.3 months before its onset.

Between the trimmed V and J ends, which lost 6 bases and 4 bases, there was a span of 11 bases. Looked up from germline, CDR1 is MDHEN and CDR2 is SYDVKM. The CDR3 extends over 13 amino acids. V usage is TRBV28 and J usage is TRBJ2-3; D gene unclear. Sample: blood. The receptor's source is a woman aged 40 to 50 with Graves' hyperthyroidism. CDR3 bases: TGTGCCAGCAGGCCACCTTCCCCAGATACGCAGTATTTT. This translates into CASRPPSPDTQYF.